This TCR beta chain was documented in a study of shared clonotypes between healthy human individuals. Study-wide context: Per donor, three plates held CD4 naive cells, three held CD4 memory, two held CD8 naive and one held CD8 memory. Study-wide points: Clonotype sharing across donors was expected to vary with sequencing depth.

The CDR3 is 13 amino acids. Per germline, CDR1 MNHNS and CDR2 SASEGT. The V and J ends lost 0 bases and 8 bases respectively, with 10 bases between them. An even split of each subset's genomic DNA across several immunoSEQ plates was performed. The method was immunoSEQ multiplex PCR; TCRdb's version includes in-frame clones alone and lacks a portion of them. The sample lists 2 million to 3 million clones, more than 80% occurring once. Concerning this clone: Antigen specificity is unknown. Different DNA sequences within this sample yield the same CDR3.

The split of CD4+ cells yielded CD45RA+ naive and CD45RA-negative memory subsets. The chain carries TRBV6-1 and TRBJ1-2; D uncertain. This sequence originates from a man aged 18-30 years in good health. Sequenced input: naive CD4+ T cells sorted from blood. Subset of the sample: CD45RA+ positively selected. CDR3 bases: TGTGCCAGCAGTGAAGCGGGAGTGTACGGCTACACCTTC. Translation: CASSEAGVYGYTF.